The rows below give T cell receptor beta chains drawn from one sample of a study of T-cell memory formation after mild COVID-19. TCRdb called the 5' RACE reads again in MiXCR, with one record for every CDR3 protein. The sample lists about 260,000 distinct CDR3 sequences; about 16% were seen once. The sequenced sample consisted of PBMCs or a T cell subset sorted from them (not recorded which). The receptors stem from a man younger than 30 who had mild COVID-19 (a few samples of this study predate the infection). Cell type and time point are not known. The CDR3 runs from the conserved cysteine through the conserved F or W. A D gene is named only where the DNA matches it firmly. Expanded clones are given a class, and other clones once, few, many or no size at all.

J,size,D,V,CDR3,DNA
TRBJ1-5,.,.,TRBV6-2/TRBV6-3,CASSDRSYQPQHF,TGTGCCAGCAGTGACAGGAGCTATCAGCCCCAGCATTTT
TRBJ2-1,.,.,TRBV12-3/TRBV12-4,CASSLGPGANNEQFF,TGTGCCAGCAGTTTAGGGCCGGGGGCTAACAATGAGCAGTTCTTC
TRBJ2-7,.,.,TRBV20-1,CSARVLRGSEAYEQYF,TGCAGTGCTAGGGTCCTTAGAGGCTCCGAAGCCTACGAGCAGTACTTC
TRBJ2-1,few,TRBD2,TRBV29-1,CSVEVAGGRNEQFF,TGCAGCGTTGAAGTAGCGGGGGGCCGCAATGAGCAGTTCTTC
TRBJ2-1,few,.,TRBV6-5,CASSYAGSSYNEQFF,TGTGCCAGCAGTTACGCAGGGAGCTCCTACAATGAGCAGTTCTTC
TRBJ1-2,.,TRBD1,TRBV20-1,CSARTGLHGYTF,TGCAGTGCTAGGACAGGGCTCCATGGCTACACCTTC
TRBJ2-1,few,.,TRBV4-2,CASSPQPSNEQFF,TGTGCCAGCAGCCCTCAGCCCAGTAATGAGCAGTTCTTC
TRBJ2-6,few,.,TRBV27,CASSGGGFSGANVLTF,TGTGCCAGCAGTGGCGGGGGCTTCTCTGGGGCCAACGTCCTGACTTTC
TRBJ1-5,few,.,TRBV2,CASSEVGMGNQPQHF,TGTGCCAGCAGTGAAGTAGGGATGGGCAATCAGCCCCAGCATTTT
TRBJ2-5,.,.,TRBV4-2,CASSPLSGAQETQYF,TGTGCCAGCAGCCCCCTATCCGGCGCCCAAGAGACCCAGTACTTC
TRBJ1-2,.,.,TRBV13,CASTLKGFYNYGYTF,TGTGCCAGCACCCTCAAGGGATTCTATAACTATGGCTACACCTTC
TRBJ1-5,few,TRBD1,TRBV6-6,CASTVDRGRLKGQPQHF,TGTGCCAGCACCGTAGACAGGGGTCGATTGAAGGGTCAGCCCCAGCATTTT
TRBJ2-6,.,.,TRBV29-1,CSVEDDSGANVLTF,TGCAGCGTTGAAGATGACTCTGGGGCCAACGTCCTGACTTTC
TRBJ2-7,.,.,TRBV6-5,CASSYGIEQYF,TGTGCCAGCAGTTATGGGATCGAGCAGTACTTC
TRBJ1-2,few,TRBD1,TRBV5-8,CASSYTGTGGYTF,TGTGCCAGCAGCTATACCGGGACAGGAGGCTACACCTTC
TRBJ2-3,many,.,TRBV9,CASSVGDPGRTDTQYF,TGTGCCAGCAGCGTAGGGGACCCGGGACGGACAGATACGCAGTATTTT
TRBJ1-2,few,.,TRBV9,CASSGATSGISGYTF,TGTGCCAGCAGCGGCGCCACCTCAGGGATAAGTGGCTACACCTTC
TRBJ2-5,many,.,TRBV7-2,CASSQRWSQETQYF,TGTGCCAGCAGCCAGAGGTGGTCCCAAGAGACCCAGTACTTC
TRBJ1-1,few,.,TRBV5-1,CASSLVGESMNTEAFF,TGCGCCAGCAGCTTGGTTGGAGAATCAATGAACACTGAAGCTTTCTTT